The clone carrying this T cell receptor beta chain was counted between two and nine times. Its antigen is still unknown. This sample is part of a study of blood T cells in healthy people across ages. Study-wide findings and caveats: The unknown donor CMV status may have confounded expanded clonotype changes.

Researchers collected 9 to 10 milliliters of peripheral blood from every single donor. Using a J-beta primer mix together with a sample-barcoded 5' primer, a second PCR was run for roughly 6 to 11 cycles. Samples each returned at least 2.5 million CDR3-containing paired-end reads. TCRdb called the 5' RACE reads again in MiXCR, with one record for every CDR3 protein. In the table there are around 970,000 distinct CDR3 sequences, roughly half of which are singletons. CDR3 length equals 14 residues. Trimming cost V 4 bases and J 6 bases, with 16 bases left between them. Per the germline V gene, CDR1 is SQVTM and CDR2 is ANQGSEA.

This TCR was recovered from a woman aged 60 to 75 in good health. The gene calls are TRBV29-1 and TRBJ2-1, with a tentative D call TRBD1 (6 bases). Input material: blood. The CDR3 DNA follows: TGCAGCGTTGTAATCAGGGGAGATCGCAATGAGCAGTTCTTC. Its protein is CSVVIRGDRNEQFF.